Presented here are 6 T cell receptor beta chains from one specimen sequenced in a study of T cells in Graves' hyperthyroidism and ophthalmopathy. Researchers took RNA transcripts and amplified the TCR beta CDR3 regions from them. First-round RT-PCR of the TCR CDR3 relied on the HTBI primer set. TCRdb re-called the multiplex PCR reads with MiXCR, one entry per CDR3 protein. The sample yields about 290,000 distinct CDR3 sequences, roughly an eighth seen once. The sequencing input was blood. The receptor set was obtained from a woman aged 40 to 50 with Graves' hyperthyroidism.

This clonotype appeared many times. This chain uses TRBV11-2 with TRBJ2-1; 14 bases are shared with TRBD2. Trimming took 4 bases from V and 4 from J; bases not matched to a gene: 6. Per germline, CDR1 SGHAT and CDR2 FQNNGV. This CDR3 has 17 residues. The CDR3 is CASSSPGLAGAYNEQFF. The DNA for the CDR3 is TGTGCCAGCAGCTCCCCGGGACTAGCGGGGGCATACAATGAGCAGTTCTTC. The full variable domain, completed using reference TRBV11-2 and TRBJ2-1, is EAGVAQSPRYKIIEKRQSVAFWCNPISGHATLYWYQQILGQGPKLLIQFQNNGVVDDSQLPKDRFSAERLKGVDSTLKIQPAKLEDSAVYLCASSSPGLAGAYNEQFFGPGTRLTVL.

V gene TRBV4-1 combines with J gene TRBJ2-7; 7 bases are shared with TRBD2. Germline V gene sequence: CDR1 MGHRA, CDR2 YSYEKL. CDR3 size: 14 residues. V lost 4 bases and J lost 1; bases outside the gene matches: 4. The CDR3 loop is CASSPRLASYEQYF. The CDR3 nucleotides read TGCGCCAGCAGCCCCCGACTAGCTTCCTACGAGCAGTACTTC.

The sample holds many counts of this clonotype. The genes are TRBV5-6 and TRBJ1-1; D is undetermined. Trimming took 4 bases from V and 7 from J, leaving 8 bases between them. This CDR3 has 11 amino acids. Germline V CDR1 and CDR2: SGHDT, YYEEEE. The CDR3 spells CASSVGFEAFF. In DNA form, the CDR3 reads TGTGCCAGCAGCGTAGGATTTGAAGCTTTCTTT.

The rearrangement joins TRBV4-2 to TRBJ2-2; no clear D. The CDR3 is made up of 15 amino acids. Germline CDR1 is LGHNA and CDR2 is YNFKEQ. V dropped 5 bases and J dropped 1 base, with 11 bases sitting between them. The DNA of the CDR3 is TGTGCCAGCAGCTTCGGTGGGGTGAACACCGGGGAGCTGTTTTTT. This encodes CASSFGGVNTGELFF.

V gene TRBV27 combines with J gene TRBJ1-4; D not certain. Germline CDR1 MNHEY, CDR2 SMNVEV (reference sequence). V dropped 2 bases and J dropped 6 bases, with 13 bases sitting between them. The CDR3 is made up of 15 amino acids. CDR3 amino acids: CASSLDWRSDEKLFF. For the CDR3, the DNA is TGTGCCAGCAGTTTAGATTGGAGGAGCGATGAAAAACTGTTTTTT.

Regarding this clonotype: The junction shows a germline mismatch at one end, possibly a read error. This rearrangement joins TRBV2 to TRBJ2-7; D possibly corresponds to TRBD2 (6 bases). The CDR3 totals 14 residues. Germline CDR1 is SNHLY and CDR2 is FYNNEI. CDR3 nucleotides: TGTGCCAGCAGTGAAGGGGCGGGACGGAACGAGCAATACTTC. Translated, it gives CASSEGAGRNEQYF. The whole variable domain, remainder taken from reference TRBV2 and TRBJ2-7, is EPEVTQTPSHQVTQMGQEVILRCVPISNHLYFYWYRQILGQKVEFLVSFYNNEISEKSEIFDDQFSVERPDGSNFTLKIRSTKLEDSAMYFCASSEGAGRNEQYFGPGTRLTVT.